This T cell receptor (beta chain) appears in the sequencing data of a study of T cells after yellow fever vaccination. In the study overall: Fractions with few cells were prepared using SMART-Seq v4 Ultra Low Input.

This CDR3 has 13 residues. Germline CDR1 and CDR2: MGHDK and SYGVNS. V lost 7 bases and J 7 bases, leaving 13 bases between the germline ends. TCRdb re-analysed the 5' RACE reads in MiXCR, keeping a single row per CDR3 protein. Among about 340,000 distinct CDR3 sequences listed, roughly 4.3% were seen once. This clonotype occurred a few times. The chain has TRBV25-1 and TRBJ1-4; maybe TRBD1 (5 bases). This clonotype was sampled from a young man who received the YFV17D yellow fever vaccine. This material consisted of PBMCs, taken 5 days after the yellow fever booster vaccination. The chain's CDR3 is CASKKRGGEKLFF. The CDR3 DNA sequence: TGTGCCAGCAAAAAAAGGGGCGGTGAAAAACTGTTTTTT.